The 21 T cell receptor beta chains below were found in one sample sequenced in a study of cytomegalovirus exposure and HLA in healthy donors. The PCR used 60 Vbeta and 13 Jbeta primers. The table came from immunoSEQ multiplex PCR; TCRdb's copy has only in-frame clones and leaves some out. Of approximately 210,000 clones listed, 75% to 85% are singletons. Sample: PBMCs. The receptors here all came from a woman between 45 and 65 years old in good health and CMV-seronegative.

The chain links TRBV27 to TRBJ1-1, with 9 bases lining up with TRBD1. The CDR3 totals 13 residues. Germline V gives CDR1 MNHEY, CDR2 SMNVEV (reference sequence). V was pared by 3 bases and J by 10 bases, with 6 bases of the junction left unmatched. This CDR3 reads CASSLTLDRGAFF. The DNA of the CDR3 is TGTGCCAGCAGTTTGACCTTGGACAGGGGAGCTTTCTTT.

The chain links TRBV7-2 to TRBJ1-2, with a tentative D call TRBD1 (6 bases). V dropped 5 bases and J dropped 4 bases, with 14 bases sitting between them. The CDR3 totals 14 residues. The germline V gene encodes CDR1 SGHTA and CDR2 FQGNSA. In DNA form, the CDR3 reads TGTGCCAGCAGCCCCCAGGGGATGGGCTATGGCTACACCTTC. Its translation is CASSPQGMGYGYTF.

This chain connects TRBV5-4 to TRBJ2-7; D perhaps matches TRBD1 (6 bases). Germline CDR1 is SGHNT and CDR2 is YYREEE (reference sequence). This CDR3 spans 15 amino acids. Trimming took 0 bases from V and 1 from J, leaving 11 bases between them. The CDR3 DNA reads as TGTGCCAGCAGCTTGGTAAAGAGGGGGTCCTACGAGCAGTACTTC. Translation gives CASSLVKRGSYEQYF.

The sample holds a few counts of this clone. The rearrangement links TRBV19 to TRBJ1-1; 9 nucleotides agree with TRBD1. J gave up 2 bases and V 8 bases, and 9 bases lay outside the gene matches. The germline gives CDR1 LNHDA, CDR2 SQIVND (reference sequence). The CDR3 is 15 amino acids. The CDR3 DNA reads TGTGCCAGTGGACACAGGGGGCAACGAAACACTGAAGCTTTCTTT. Its protein is CASGHRGQRNTEAFF.

CDR3 sequence (DNA): TGTGCCAGCAGCCCCACAGGGAATTCACCCCTCCACTTT. Translating gives CASSPTGNSPLHF. The chain combines TRBV9 with TRBJ1-6; maybe TRBD1 (6 bases). V lost 4 bases and J lost 7, with 9 bases in between. CDR1 SGDLS and CDR2 YYNGEE come from the germline V gene. The CDR3 runs to 13 residues.

This chain links TRBV19 with TRBJ2-3; D call uncertain. The germline gives CDR1 LNHDA, CDR2 SQIVND (reference sequence). The CDR3 has 13 residues. The germline V and J ends were trimmed by 7 bases and 2 bases, with 10 bases remaining between them. The CDR3 sequence: CASKPLNTDTQYF. The CDR3 DNA reads as TGTGCCAGTAAACCACTTAACACAGATACGCAGTATTTT.

The table lists this clone with many counts. The genes are TRBV2 and TRBJ2-7; D uncertain. V was trimmed by 5 bases and J by 2 bases, leaving 7 bases between them. This CDR3 spans 12 amino acids. Germline V lookup: CDR1 SNHLY, CDR2 FYNNEI. The CDR3 loop is CASSLAAYEQYF. DNA for the CDR3: TGTGCCAGCAGTCTCGCAGCCTACGAGCAGTACTTC.

The chain joins TRBV5-6 to TRBJ1-5; TRBD1 matches 7 bases. Unmatched junction bases numbered 1, after V lost 0 bases and J lost 7 bases. The CDR3 covers 13 residues. CDR1 SGHDT and CDR2 YYEEEE come from the germline V gene. The CDR3 DNA sequence: TGTGCCAGCAGCTTGGGACAGGGCCAGCCCCAGCATTTT. Protein product: CASSLGQGQPQHF.

The gene calls are TRBV11-3 and TRBJ2-1, with 14 bases matching TRBD2. Trimming cost V 3 bases and J 2 bases; bases outside gene matches: 9. The germline CDR1 and CDR2 sequences are SGHNT and YENEEA. This CDR3 is built from 19 residues. The CDR3 region has the DNA TGTGCCAGCAGCTTCCGCCGGACTAGCGGGGGGATAGCCTACAATGAGCAGTTCTTC. This translates into CASSFRRTSGGIAYNEQFF.

The chain employs TRBV19 and TRBJ2-1; D may be TRBD1 (6 bases). Germline CDR1 is LNHDA and CDR2 is SQIVND (reference sequence). The germline V and J ends were trimmed by 4 bases and 7 bases, with 14 bases remaining between them. The CDR3 spans 14 residues. The CDR3 DNA sequence: TGTGCCAGTAGTAATCAGGGGACCCTAAATGAGCAGTTCTTC. As protein: CASSNQGTLNEQFF.

This chain connects TRBV28 to TRBJ1-1; D is unclear. The CDR3 is 11 amino acids. From germline, CDR1 is MDHEN and CDR2 SYDVKM. V was trimmed by 8 bases and J by 1 base, leaving 5 bases between them. Here the CDR3 reads CASGRNTEAFF. CDR3 sequence (DNA): TGTGCCAGCGGGAGGAACACTGAAGCTTTCTTT. The whole variable domain, remainder taken from reference TRBV28 and TRBJ1-1, is DVKVTQSSRYLVKRTGEKVFLECVQDMDHENMFWYRQDPGLGLRLIYFSYDVKMKEKGDIPEGYSVSREKKERFSLILESASTNQTSMYLCASGRNTEAFFGQGTRLTVV.

The count of this clone is one. In DNA form, the CDR3 reads TGTGCCAGCAGCGTTAGTACGCGTGTCAATGAGCAGTTCTTC. Its protein is CASSVSTRVNEQFF. The chain employs TRBV9 and TRBJ2-1; D gene ambiguous. Germline V gene sequence: CDR1 SGDLS, CDR2 YYNGEE. The CDR3 extends over 14 amino acids. Trimming removed 2 bases from V and 6 bases from J, with 12 bases in between.

The sample holds a few counts of this clone. The rearrangement links TRBV10-3 to TRBJ1-1; 8 bases fit TRBD1. In germline, CDR1 is ENHRY, CDR2 SYGVKD. The CDR3 runs to 13 residues. The J segment lost 4 bases and the V segment lost 5 bases, leaving 3 bases of the junction unmatched. The DNA for the CDR3 is TGTGCCATCAGTATAACAGGGGGCACTGAAGCTTTCTTT. Amino acids: CAISITGGTEAFF.

This chain connects TRBV5-1 to TRBJ2-2, with 7 bases lining up with TRBD1. Germline assignment: CDR1 SGHRS and CDR2 YFSETQ. V gave up 4 bases and J gave up 10 bases; unmatched junction bases: 10. The CDR3 runs 14 residues. This CDR3 is CASSQRQGPQELFF. DNA of the CDR3: TGCGCCAGCAGCCAAAGACAGGGACCCCAGGAGCTGTTTTTT.

This chain's CDR3 is CASSPRDFMNTEAFF. The DNA for the CDR3 is TGTGCCAGCTCACCGAGGGACTTCATGAACACTGAAGCTTTCTTT. V and J are TRBV18 and TRBJ1-1, with D perhaps matching TRBD1 (5 bases). V gave up 3 bases and J gave up 0 bases, with 11 bases separating them. CDR3 length equals 15 residues. Looked up from germline, CDR1 is KGHSH and CDR2 is LQKENI.

The V call is TRBV28, the J call TRBJ1-3; no clear D gene. The CDR3 has 11 amino acids. The ends were cut back, 8 bases at V and 4 bases at J, with 6 bases in the middle. Germline V gene sequence: CDR1 MDHEN, CDR2 SYDVKM. The CDR3 region has the DNA TGTGCCAGCTCCTTGGGAAACACCATATATTTT. Encoded protein: CASSLGNTIYF.

V and J are TRBV19 and TRBJ1-1, with D perhaps TRBD1 (5 bases). This CDR3 spans 15 amino acids. Deletions cut 5 bases from V and 0 bases from J, with 13 bases between. The germline gives CDR1 LNHDA, CDR2 SQIVND (reference sequence). The CDR3 DNA follows: TGTGCCAGTAGTCCCCTATGGGACTTGAACACTGAAGCTTTCTTT. Protein: CASSPLWDLNTEAFF.

The V call is TRBV7-9, the J call TRBJ2-7; the D gene is possibly TRBD2 (5 bases). V was shortened by 5 bases and J by 4 bases, with 9 bases between the two germline ends. Germline V CDR1 and CDR2: SEHNR, FQNEAQ (reference sequence). The CDR3 extends over 12 amino acids. DNA for the CDR3: TGTGCCAGCAGCCTCACGGGGTACGAGCAGTACTTC. Its protein product is CASSLTGYEQYF.

The rearrangement joins TRBV2 to TRBJ2-7; D is uncertain. Trimming took 7 bases from V and 3 from J, leaving 13 bases between them. CDR1 SNHLY and CDR2 FYNNEI come from the germline V gene. The CDR3 contains 13 residues. The CDR3 DNA sequence: TGTGCCAGCACGGTAGCCCAGAGCTACGAGCAGTACTTC. Its protein is CASTVAQSYEQYF.

The gene calls are TRBV5-1 and TRBJ2-5; D might be TRBD2 (5 bases). Germline CDR1 is SGHRS and CDR2 is YFSETQ. Trimming removed 2 bases from V and 11 bases from J, with 10 bases in between. The CDR3 contains 11 residues. The CDR3 nucleotides read TGCGCCAGCAGCTTCCACGGGGAGCAGTACTTC. Its protein product is CASSFHGEQYF.

The chain joins TRBV5-1 to TRBJ2-4; 8 bases line up with TRBD2. The germline V gene encodes CDR1 SGHRS and CDR2 YFSETQ. The V segment lost 3 bases and the J segment 5 bases; nucleotides outside the gene matches: 10. CDR3 length equals 16 residues. In DNA form, the CDR3 reads TGCGCCAGCAGCTGGGCGGGCGGGAGGAGGGAAAACATTCAGTACTTC. Protein sequence: CASSWAGGRRENIQYF.